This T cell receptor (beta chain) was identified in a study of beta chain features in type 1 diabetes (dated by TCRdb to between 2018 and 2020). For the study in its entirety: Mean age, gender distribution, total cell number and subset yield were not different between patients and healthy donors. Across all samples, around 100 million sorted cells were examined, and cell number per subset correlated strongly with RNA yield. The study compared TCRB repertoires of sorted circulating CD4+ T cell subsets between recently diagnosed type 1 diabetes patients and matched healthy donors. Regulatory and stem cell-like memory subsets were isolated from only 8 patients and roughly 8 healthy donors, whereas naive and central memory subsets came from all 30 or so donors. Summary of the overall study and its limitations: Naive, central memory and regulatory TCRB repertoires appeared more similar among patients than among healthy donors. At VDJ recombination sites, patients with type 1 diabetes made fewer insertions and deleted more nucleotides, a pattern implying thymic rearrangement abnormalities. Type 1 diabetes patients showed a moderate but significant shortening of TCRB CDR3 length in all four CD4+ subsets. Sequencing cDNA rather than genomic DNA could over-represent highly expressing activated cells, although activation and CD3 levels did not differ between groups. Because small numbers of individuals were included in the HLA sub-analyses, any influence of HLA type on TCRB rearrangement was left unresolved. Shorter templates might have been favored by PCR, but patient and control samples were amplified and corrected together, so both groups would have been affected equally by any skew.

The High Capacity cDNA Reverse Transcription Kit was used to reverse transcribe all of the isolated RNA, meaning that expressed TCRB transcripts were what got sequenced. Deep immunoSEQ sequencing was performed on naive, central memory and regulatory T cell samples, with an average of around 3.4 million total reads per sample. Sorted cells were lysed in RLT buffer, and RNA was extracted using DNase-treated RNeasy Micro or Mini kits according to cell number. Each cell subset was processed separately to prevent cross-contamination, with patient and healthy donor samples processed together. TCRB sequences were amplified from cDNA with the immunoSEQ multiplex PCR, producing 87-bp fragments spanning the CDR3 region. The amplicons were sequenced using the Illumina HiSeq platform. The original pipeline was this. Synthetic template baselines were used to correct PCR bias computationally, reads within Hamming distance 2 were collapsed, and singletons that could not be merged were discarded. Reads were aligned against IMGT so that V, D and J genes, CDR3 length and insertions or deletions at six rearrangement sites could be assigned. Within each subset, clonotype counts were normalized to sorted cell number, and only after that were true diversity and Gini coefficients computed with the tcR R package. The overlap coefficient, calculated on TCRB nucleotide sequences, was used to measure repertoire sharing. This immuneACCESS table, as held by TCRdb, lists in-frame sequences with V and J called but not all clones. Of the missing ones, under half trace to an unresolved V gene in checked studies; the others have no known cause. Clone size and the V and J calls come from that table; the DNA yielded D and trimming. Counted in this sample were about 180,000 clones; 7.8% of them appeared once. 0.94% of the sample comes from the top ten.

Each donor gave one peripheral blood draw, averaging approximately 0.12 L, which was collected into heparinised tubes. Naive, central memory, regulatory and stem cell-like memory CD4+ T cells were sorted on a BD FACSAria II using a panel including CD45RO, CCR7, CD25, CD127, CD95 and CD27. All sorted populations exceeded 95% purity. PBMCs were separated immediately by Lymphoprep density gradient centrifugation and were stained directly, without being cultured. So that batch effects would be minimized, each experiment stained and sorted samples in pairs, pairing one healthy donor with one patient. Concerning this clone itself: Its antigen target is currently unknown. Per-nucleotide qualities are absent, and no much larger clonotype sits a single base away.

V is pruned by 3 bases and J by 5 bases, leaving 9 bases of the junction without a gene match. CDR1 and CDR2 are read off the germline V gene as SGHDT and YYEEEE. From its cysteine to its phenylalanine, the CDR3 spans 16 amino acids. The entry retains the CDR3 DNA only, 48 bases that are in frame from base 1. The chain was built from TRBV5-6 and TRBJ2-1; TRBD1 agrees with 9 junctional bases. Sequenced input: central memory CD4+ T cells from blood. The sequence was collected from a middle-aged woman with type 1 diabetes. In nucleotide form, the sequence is TGTGCCAGCAGCTCGGACAGGGGATATGAAGACAATGAGCAGTTCTTC. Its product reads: CASSSDRGYEDNEQFF.